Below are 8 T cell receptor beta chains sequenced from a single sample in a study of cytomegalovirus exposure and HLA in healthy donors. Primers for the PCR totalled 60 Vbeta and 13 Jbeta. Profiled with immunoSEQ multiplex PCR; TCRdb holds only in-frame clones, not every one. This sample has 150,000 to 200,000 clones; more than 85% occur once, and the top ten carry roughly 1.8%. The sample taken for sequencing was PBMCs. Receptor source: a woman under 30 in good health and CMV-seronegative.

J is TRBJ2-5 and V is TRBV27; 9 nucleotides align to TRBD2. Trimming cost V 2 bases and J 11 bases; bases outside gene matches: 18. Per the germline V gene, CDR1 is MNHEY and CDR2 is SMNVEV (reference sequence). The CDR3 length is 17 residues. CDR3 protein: CASSLRDSGGGYREQYF. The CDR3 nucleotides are TGTGCCAGCAGTTTACGCGATAGCGGGGGAGGATATCGGGAGCAGTACTTC.

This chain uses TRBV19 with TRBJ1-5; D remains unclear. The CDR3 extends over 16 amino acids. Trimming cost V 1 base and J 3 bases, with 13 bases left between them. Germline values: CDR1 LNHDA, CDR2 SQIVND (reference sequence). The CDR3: CASSIVTARYNQPQHF. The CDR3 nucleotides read TGTGCCAGTAGTATAGTAACAGCCCGCTACAATCAGCCCCAGCATTTT.

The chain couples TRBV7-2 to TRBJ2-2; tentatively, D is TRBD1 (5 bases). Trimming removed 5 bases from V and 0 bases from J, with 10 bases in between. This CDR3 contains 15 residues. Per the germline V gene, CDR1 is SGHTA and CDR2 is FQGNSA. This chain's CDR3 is CASSTTVANTGELFF. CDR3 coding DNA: TGTGCCAGCAGCACGACAGTCGCGAACACCGGGGAGCTGTTTTTT. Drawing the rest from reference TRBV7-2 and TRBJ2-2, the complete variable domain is GAGVSQSPSNKVTEKGKDVELRCDPISGHTALYWYRQSLGQGLEFLIYFQGNSAPDKSGLPSDRFSAERTGGSVSTLTIQRTQQEDSAVYLCASSTTVANTGELFFGEGSRLTVL.

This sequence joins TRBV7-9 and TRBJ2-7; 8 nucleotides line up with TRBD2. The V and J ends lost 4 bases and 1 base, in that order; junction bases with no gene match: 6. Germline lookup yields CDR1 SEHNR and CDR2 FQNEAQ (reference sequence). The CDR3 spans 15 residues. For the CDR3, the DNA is TGTGCCAGCAGCTCCCCCCAGCGGGGGTCCTACGAGCAGTACTTC. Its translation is CASSSPQRGSYEQYF.

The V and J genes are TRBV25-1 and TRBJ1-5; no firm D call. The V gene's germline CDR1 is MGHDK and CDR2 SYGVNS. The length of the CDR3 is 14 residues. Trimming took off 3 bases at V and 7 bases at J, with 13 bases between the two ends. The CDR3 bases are TGTGCCAGCAGTGACCCCGGGAGCGGGCAGCCCCAGCATTTT. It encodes CASSDPGSGQPQHF.

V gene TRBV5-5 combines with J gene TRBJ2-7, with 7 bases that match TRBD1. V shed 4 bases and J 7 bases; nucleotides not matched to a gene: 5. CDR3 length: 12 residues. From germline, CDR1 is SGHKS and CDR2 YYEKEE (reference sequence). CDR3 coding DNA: TGTGCCAGCAGCATCAGGGGGTCTGAGCAGTACTTC. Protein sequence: CASSIRGSEQYF. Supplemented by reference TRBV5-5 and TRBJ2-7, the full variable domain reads DAGVTQSPTHLIKTRGQQVTLRCSPISGHKSVSWYQQVLGQGPQFIFQYYEKEERGRGNFPDRFSARQFPNYSSELNVNALLLGDSALYLCASSIRGSEQYFGPGTRLTVT.

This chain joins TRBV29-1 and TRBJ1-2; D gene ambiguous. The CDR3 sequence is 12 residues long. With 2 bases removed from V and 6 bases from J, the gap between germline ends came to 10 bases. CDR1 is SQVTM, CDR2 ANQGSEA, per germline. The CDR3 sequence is CSVEFVLNGYTF. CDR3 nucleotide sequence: TGCAGCGTTGAATTTGTACTCAATGGCTACACCTTC. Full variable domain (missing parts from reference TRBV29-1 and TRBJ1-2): SAVISQKPSRDICQRGTSLTIQCQVDSQVTMMFWYRQQPGQSLTLIATANQGSEATYESGFVIDKFPISRPNLTFSTLTVSNMSPEDSSIYLCSVEFVLNGYTFGSGTRLTVV.

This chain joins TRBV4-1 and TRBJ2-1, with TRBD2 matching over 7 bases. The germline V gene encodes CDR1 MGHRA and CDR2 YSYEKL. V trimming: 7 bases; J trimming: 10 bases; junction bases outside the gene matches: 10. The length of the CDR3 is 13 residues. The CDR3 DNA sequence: TGCGCCAGCACGAGGACTAGGGTTGGGGAGCAGTTCTTC. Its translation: CASTRTRVGEQFF.